This TCR beta chain was recorded in a study of Ad26.COV2.S vaccination and SARS-CoV-2 variants. At the level of the study: Vaccine-arm donor from the placebo-controlled COV1001 Ad26.COV2.S trial. Dosing was one shot or two shots 56 days apart.

The sample's treatment: some 20 received Ad26.COV2.S at low or high dose, single or two shots; 5 received placebo; per-sample allocation not given. Specimen acquisition occurred on day 63 following the initial vaccine or placebo injection. An Ad26 vector expressing Wuhan-strain SARS-CoV-2 spike constituted the vaccine. Here immunoSEQ multiplex PCR was the method, and the copy in TCRdb shows in-frame clones only, minus some. This sample has 410,000 or so clones, with about 93% found just once. Regarding this clone: The antigen remains undetermined.

This CDR3 contains 14 residues. V lost 3 bases, J lost 1 base, and 9 bases lay in between. The germline V gene has CDR1 MNHEY and CDR2 SMNVEV (reference sequence). Study results and caveats: Measurements of TCR breadth and depth may have given underestimates of the total T cell responses.

This receptor was obtained from a person aged 18-60 years who received the Ad26.COV2.S COVID-19 vaccine or a placebo. Material: peripheral blood, obtained in a trial of Ad26.COV2.S vaccine versus placebo. The rearrangement joins TRBV27 to TRBJ2-5; maybe TRBD1 (5 bases). The CDR3: CASSFGQGQETQYF. The CDR3 region has the DNA TGTGCCAGCAGTTTTGGGCAGGGCCAAGAGACCCAGTACTTC.